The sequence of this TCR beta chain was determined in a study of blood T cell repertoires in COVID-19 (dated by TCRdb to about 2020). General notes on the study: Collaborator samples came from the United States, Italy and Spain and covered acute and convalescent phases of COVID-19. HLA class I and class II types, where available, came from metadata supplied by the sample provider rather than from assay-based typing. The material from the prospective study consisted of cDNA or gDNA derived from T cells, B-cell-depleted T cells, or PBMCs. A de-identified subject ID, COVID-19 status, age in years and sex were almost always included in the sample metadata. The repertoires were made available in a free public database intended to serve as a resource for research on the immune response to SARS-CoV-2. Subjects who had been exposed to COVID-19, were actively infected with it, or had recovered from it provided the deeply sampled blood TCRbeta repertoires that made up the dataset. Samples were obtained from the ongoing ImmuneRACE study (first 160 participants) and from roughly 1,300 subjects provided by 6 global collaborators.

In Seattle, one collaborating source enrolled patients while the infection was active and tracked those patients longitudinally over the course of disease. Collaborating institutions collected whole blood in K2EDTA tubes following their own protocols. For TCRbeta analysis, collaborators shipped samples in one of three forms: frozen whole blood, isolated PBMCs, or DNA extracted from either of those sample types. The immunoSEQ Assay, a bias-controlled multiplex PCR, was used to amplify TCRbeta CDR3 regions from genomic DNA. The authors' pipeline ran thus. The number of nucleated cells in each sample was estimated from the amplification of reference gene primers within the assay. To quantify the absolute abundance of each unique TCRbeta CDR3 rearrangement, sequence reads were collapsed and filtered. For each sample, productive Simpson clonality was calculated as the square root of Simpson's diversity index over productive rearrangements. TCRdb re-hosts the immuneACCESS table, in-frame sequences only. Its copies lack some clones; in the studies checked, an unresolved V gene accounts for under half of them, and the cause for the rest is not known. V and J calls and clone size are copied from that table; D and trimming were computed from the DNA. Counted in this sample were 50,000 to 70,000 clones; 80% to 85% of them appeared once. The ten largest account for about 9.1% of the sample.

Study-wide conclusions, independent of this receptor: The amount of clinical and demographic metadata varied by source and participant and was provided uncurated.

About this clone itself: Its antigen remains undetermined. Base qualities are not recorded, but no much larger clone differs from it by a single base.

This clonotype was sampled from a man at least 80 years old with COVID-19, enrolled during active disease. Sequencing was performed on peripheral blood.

The DNA reads as follows: TGTGCCAGCAGCATCCAGGGAAATCCGAACACTGAAGCTTTCTTT. This gives the protein CASSIQGNPNTEAFF. Rearrangement joined TRBV9 to TRBJ1-1, and the D gene may be TRBD1, 5 bases matching. The V and J ends are trimmed by 4 bases and 1 base, leaving 14 bases between them. CDR1 SGDLS and CDR2 YYNGEE were looked up in the germline V gene. From its cysteine to its phenylalanine, the CDR3 spans 15 amino acids. Of all the DNA, just the CDR3 is kept, 45 bases in frame from base 1. Extended through the reference TRBV9 and TRBJ1-1 proteins, this CDR3 yields the full variable domain: DSGVTQTPKHLITATGQRVTLRCSPRSGDLSVYWYQQSLDQGLQFLIQYYNGEERAKGNILERFSAQQFPDLHSELNLSSLELGDSALYFCASSIQGNPNTEAFFGQGTRLTVV.